The 18 T cell receptor beta chains presented below share a single source sample, sequenced in a study of molecular identifiers for immune sequencing clone quantification. TCRdb processed the PCR reads anew with MiXCR; each CDR3 protein has one entry. The table lists about 10,000 distinct CDR3 sequences, around 20% of them singletons, with roughly 1.8% in the top ten. The sequenced sample was naive CD8+ T cells from blood, with Jurkat cell RNA spiked in. The subset here: FACS-sorted CD8+CD4-CCR7+CD45RA+ naive T cells. These receptors all stem from a human donor in good health. Some libraries in this study had Jurkat cell RNA spiked in.

V and J are TRBV4-2 and TRBJ2-2; perhaps TRBD1 as D (5 bases). In germline, CDR1 is LGHNA, CDR2 YNFKEQ. The CDR3 length is 16 residues. The V end lost 0 bases, the J end lost 9 bases, and 17 bases lay between the germline ends. In nucleotides, the CDR3 is TGTGCCAGCAGCCAAGATCCCCCCGAGTCGGACAGGGAGCTGTTTTTT. As protein: CASSQDPPESDRELFF.

This clonotype is medium-sized (0.01 to 0.1%) in the sample. This chain uses TRBV7-9 with TRBJ2-7; TRBD2 might be the D (5 bases). Germline CDR1 reads SEHNR; CDR2 reads FQNEAQ (reference sequence). This CDR3 contains 13 residues. V gave up 4 bases and J gave up 7 bases, with 14 bases separating them. This CDR3 reads CASSSGRSGEQYF. CDR3 DNA sequence: TGTGCCAGCAGCTCCGGTCGTTCGGGGGAGCAGTACTTC.

About this clonotype itself: This may be a read error, as it is one base from a much larger clone. This chain links TRBV6-1 with TRBJ2-2; 8 positions agree with TRBD2. CDR1 is MNHNS and CDR2 is SASEGT in the germline V gene. V lost 7 bases, J lost 7 bases, and 23 bases stayed unmatched. The CDR3 runs to 19 residues. The CDR3 loop reads CASTLRGYTSGGGDGELFF. CDR3 DNA: TGTGCCAGCACCCTCCGTGGATATACTAGCGGTGGGGGGGACGGGGAGCTGTTTTTT.

This clonotype counts as medium-sized. The genes are TRBV28 and TRBJ2-1, with 12 bases matching TRBD2. This CDR3 contains 16 residues. Trimming at V came to 5 bases and at J to 4 bases, leaving 6 bases not matched to a gene. CDR1 is MDHEN, CDR2 SYDVKM, per germline. This CDR3 reads CASSPPGLAGYNEQFF. As DNA, the CDR3 is TGTGCCAGCAGTCCCCCTGGACTAGCGGGATACAATGAGCAGTTCTTC.

The table lists this clonotype with many counts. V usage is TRBV18 and J usage is TRBJ2-7; D call uncertain. With 0 bases removed from V and 3 bases from J, the gap between germline ends came to 6 bases. Germline lookup yields CDR1 KGHSH and CDR2 LQKENI. The CDR3 is 13 residues long. The CDR3 loop is CASSPPESYEQYF. CDR3 bases: TGTGCCAGCTCACCACCAGAGAGCTACGAGCAGTACTTC. Supplemented by reference TRBV18 and TRBJ2-7, the full variable domain reads NAGVMQNPRHLVRRRGQEARLRCSPMKGHSHVYWYRQLPEEGLKFMVYLQKENIIDESGMPKERFSAEFPKEGPSILRIQQVVRGDSAAYFCASSPPESYEQYFGPGTRLTVT.

This clonotype was found a few times. The junction shows a germline mismatch at one end, possibly a read error. The chain's CDR3 is CGAREGIRSSYNEQFF. Here the CDR3 DNA reads TGCGGTGCTAGAGAGGGGATCCGAAGCTCCTACAATGAGCAGTTCTTC. V usage is TRBV20-1 and J usage is TRBJ2-1; D is possibly TRBD1 or TRBD2 (5 bases each). Germline V CDR1 and CDR2: DFQATT, SNEGSKA (reference sequence). The CDR3 has 16 residues.

This clonotype counts as medium-sized (0.01 to 0.1%). The chain has TRBV24-1 and TRBJ2-1, with D unclear. Germline values: CDR1 KGHDR, CDR2 SFDVKD. With 0 bases removed from V and 8 bases from J, the gap between germline ends came to 10 bases. The CDR3 extends over 14 amino acids. For the CDR3, the DNA is TGTGCCACCAGTGATTTGCAAGTCGGCGATGAGCAGTTCTTC. It yields the protein CATSDLQVGDEQFF.

Remarks on this clonotype: This may stem from a read error, because a much larger clone lies one nucleotide away. This chain joins TRBV30 and TRBJ1-4; TRBD1 matches 7 bases. Trimming removed 0 bases from V and 6 bases from J; junction bases left unmatched: 7. Per the germline V gene, CDR1 is GTSNPN and CDR2 is SVGIG (reference sequence). The CDR3 sequence is 15 residues long. CDR3 nucleotide sequence: TGTGCCTGGAGTGTAAGGGGGCGTCTTGATGAAAAACTGTTTTTT. Amino acids: CAWSVRGRLDEKLFF. Filled out from reference TRBV30 and TRBJ1-4, the complete variable domain reads SQTIHQWPATLVQPVGSPLSLECTVEGTSNPNLYWYRQAAGRGLQLLFYSVGIGQISSEVPQNLSASRPQDRQFILSSKKLLLSDSGFYLCAWSVRGRLDEKLFFGSGTQLSVL.

Turning to this clonotype: This may be a read error: a much more frequent sequence differs by one nucleotide. The V gene is TRBV4-1, the J gene TRBJ2-7; D gene uncertain. Germline assignment: CDR1 MGHRA and CDR2 YSYEKL. This CDR3 has 16 residues. Trimming pared 0 bases from V and 0 bases from J, leaving 12 bases between. The CDR3 loop reads CASSQDDKSYSYEQYF. CDR3 coding DNA: TGCGCCAGCAGCCAAGACGACAAGTCATACTCCTACGAGCAGTACTTC.

This clonotype is termed medium-sized. J is TRBJ2-3 and V is TRBV28; the match to TRBD2 covers 15 bases. Germline lookup yields CDR1 MDHEN and CDR2 SYDVKM. Germline trimming cut 5 bases from V and 2 bases from J; bases unmatched to any gene: 5. This CDR3 region has 17 residues. The CDR3 DNA sequence: TGTGCCAGCAGTACCCGGACTAGCGGGAGGGTCACAGATACGCAGTATTTT. This encodes CASSTRTSGRVTDTQYF. The full variable domain, in which reference TRBV28 and TRBJ2-3 provide the parts outside the CDR3, is DVKVTQSSRYLVKRTGEKVFLECVQDMDHENMFWYRQDPGLGLRLIYFSYDVKMKEKGDIPEGYSVSREKKERFSLILESASTNQTSMYLCASSTRTSGRVTDTQYFGPGTRLTVL.

Concerning this clonotype itself: A single base separates this from a much larger clone, so it may be a read error. The rearrangement links TRBV19 to TRBJ2-6; the D gene is possibly TRBD1 (5 bases). Germline loops: CDR1 LNHDA, CDR2 SQIVND (reference sequence). The CDR3 has 15 amino acids. CDR3 in amino acids: CASTYWGSGADVLTF. CDR3 DNA sequence: TGTGCCAGTACTTATTGGGGTTCTGGGGCCGACGTCCTGACTTTC.

This clonotype came up many times. The chain carries TRBV20-1 and TRBJ2-7; possibly TRBD1 or TRBD2 for D (5 bases each). The CDR3 spans 15 residues. Germline CDR1 DFQATT, CDR2 SNEGSKA (reference sequence). The V end lost 0 bases, the J end lost 2 bases, and 14 bases lay between the germline ends. The CDR3 reads CSARDRDQLTYEQYF. The CDR3 nucleotides are TGCAGTGCTAGAGATAGGGACCAATTAACCTACGAGCAGTACTTC.

By its share, this clonotype is medium-sized. This chain links TRBV9 with TRBJ2-4, with D tentatively TRBD2 (6 bases). The germline CDR1 and CDR2 sequences are SGDLS and YYNGEE. CDR3 length: 14 residues. Trimming took off 0 bases at V and 5 bases at J, with 9 bases between the two ends. The CDR3 coding sequence is TGTGCCAGCAGCGTAGCGGGACTCGAAAACATTCAGTACTTC. Its translation is CASSVAGLENIQYF.

This clonotype rates as medium-sized (0.01 to 0.1%). The genes are TRBV7-9 and TRBJ1-2, with 8 nucleotides matching TRBD1. This CDR3 spans 14 amino acids. Trimming cost V 5 bases and J 5 bases; bases outside gene matches: 7. Germline assignment: CDR1 SEHNR and CDR2 FQNEAQ (reference sequence). For the CDR3, the DNA is TGTGCCAGCAGCCTCTCAGGGGGCGCTTATGGCTACACCTTC. Amino acid sequence: CASSLSGGAYGYTF.

Concerning this clonotype itself: A much larger clone differs by one base, so this may be a read error. V and J are TRBV27 and TRBJ2-1, with 10 positions matching TRBD2. The germline CDR1 and CDR2 sequences are MNHEY and SMNVEV (reference sequence). V was clipped by 4 bases and J by 2 bases; unmatched bases: 2. This CDR3 is 15 amino acids long. The DNA for the CDR3 is TGTGCCAGCAGTTCTAGCGGGGGAGCCTACAATGAGCAGTTCTTC. This encodes CASSSSGGAYNEQFF.

CDR3 DNA sequence: TGTGCCAGCAGCCAAACCGGGACAGGGGCCTATGGCTACACCTTC. This translates into CASSQTGTGAYGYTF. The rearrangement joins TRBV3-1 to TRBJ1-2; TRBD1 aligns across 10 bases. J was trimmed by 4 bases and V by 2 bases; bases with no gene match: 4. This CDR3 region has 15 residues. Germline values: CDR1 LGHDT, CDR2 YNNKEL (reference sequence).

This clonotype ranks as medium-sized. The chain employs TRBV20-1 and TRBJ2-7; possibly TRBD2 for D (6 bases). The germline gives CDR1 DFQATT, CDR2 SNEGSKA (reference sequence). The ends were cut back, 3 bases at V and 0 bases at J, with 15 bases in the middle. This CDR3 is built from 15 residues. The CDR3 nucleotides read TGCAGTGCTAGGGACCGGGGGAGGAGCTCCTACGAGCAGTACTTC. Amino acids: CSARDRGRSSYEQYF.

This clonotype rates as medium-sized. This rearrangement joins TRBV4-1 to TRBJ1-5; the D is unclear. Trimming shortened V by 0 bases and J by 2 bases, and 8 bases separated the two germline ends. Germline CDR1 is MGHRA and CDR2 is YSYEKL. The CDR3 has 15 amino acids. CDR3: CASSQESPRNQPQHF. The CDR3 DNA follows: TGCGCCAGCAGCCAAGAATCCCCCCGCAATCAGCCCCAGCATTTT.